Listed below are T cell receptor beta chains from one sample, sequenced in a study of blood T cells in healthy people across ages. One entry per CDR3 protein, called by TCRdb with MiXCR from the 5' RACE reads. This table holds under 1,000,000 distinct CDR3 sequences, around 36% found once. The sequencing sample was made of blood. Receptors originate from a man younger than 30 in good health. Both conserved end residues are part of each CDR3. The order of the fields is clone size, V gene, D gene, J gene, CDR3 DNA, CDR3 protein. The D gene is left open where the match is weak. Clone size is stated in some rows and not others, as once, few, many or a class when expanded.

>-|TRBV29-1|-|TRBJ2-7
TGCAGCGTCGGGAATCCCGCCTACGAGCAGTACTTC
CSVGNPAYEQYF
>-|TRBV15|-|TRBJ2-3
TGTGCCACCAGCAGAGGGGGGAGCAGGTCAGATACGCAGTATTTT
CATSRGGSRSDTQYF
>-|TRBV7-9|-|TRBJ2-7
TGTGCCAGCAGCTTAGAAGGGCCAGGGGGGGACGAGCAGTACTTC
CASSLEGPGGDEQYF
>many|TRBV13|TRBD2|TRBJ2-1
TGTGCCAGCTCGGTGGGAGGGAACTCCTACAATGAGCAGTTCTTC
CASSVGGNSYNEQFF
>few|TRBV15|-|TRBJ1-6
TGTGCCACCAGCAGACCTTTGGGCAGCGTTAATTCACCCCTCCACTTT
CATSRPLGSVNSPLHF
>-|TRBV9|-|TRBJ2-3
TGTGCCAGCAGCGCCTACTCCACCCCAGTGGATACGCAGTATTTT
CASSAYSTPVDTQYF
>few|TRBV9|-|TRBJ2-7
TGTGCCAGCAGCGTAGAAGCCAGGGCGGAGCAGTACTTC
CASSVEARAEQYF
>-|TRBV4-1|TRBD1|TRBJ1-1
TGCGCCAGCAGCCAAGGTATGGGACAGGAGAACACTGAAGCTTTCTTT
CASSQGMGQENTEAFF
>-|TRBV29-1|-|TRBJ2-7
TGCAGCGTTGCGGCTGAAGGGAAAGAATACGAGCAGTACTTC
CSVAAEGKEYEQYF
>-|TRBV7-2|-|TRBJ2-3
TGTGCCAGCAGCGTCAGACAGGCATACACAGAGACGCAGTATTTT
CASSVRQAYTETQYF
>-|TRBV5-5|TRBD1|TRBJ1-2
TGTGCCAGCAGCTTGTCAGGGGGCGACGGCTATGGCTACACCTTC
CASSLSGGDGYGYTF
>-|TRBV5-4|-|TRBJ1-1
TGTGCCAGCAGCTGTACACCGAACACTGAAGCTTTCTTT
CASSCTPNTEAFF
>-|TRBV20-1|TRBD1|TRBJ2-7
TGCAGTGTACGGGGAACAGGGGGCTACGAGCAGTACTTC
CSVRGTGGYEQYF
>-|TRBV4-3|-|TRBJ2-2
TGCGCCAGTGGCAGGGTCGCGAACACCGGGGAGCTGTTTTTT
CASGRVANTGELFF
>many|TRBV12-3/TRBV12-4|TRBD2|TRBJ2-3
TGTGCCAGCAGCCCGGGACTAGCGGGGAGCACAGATACGCAGTATTTT
CASSPGLAGSTDTQYF
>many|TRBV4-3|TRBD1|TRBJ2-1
TGCGCCAGCAGCCAAGACGCCAGGGGGCGATTTGATGAGCAGTTCTTC
CASSQDARGRFDEQFF
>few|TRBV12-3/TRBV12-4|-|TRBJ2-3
TGTGCCAGCAGTTCGCACCTGCAGGTCCCCCCGCGCGCGGATACGCAGTATTTT
CASSSHLQVPPRADTQYF
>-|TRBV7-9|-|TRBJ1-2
TGTGCCATACCACTAGAGAGAAACTATGGCTACACCTTC
CAIPLERNYGYTF
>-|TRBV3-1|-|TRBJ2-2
TGTGCCAGCAGCCAGGTGGCAGGGGAGGCCGGGGAGCTGTTTTTT
CASSQVAGEAGELFF
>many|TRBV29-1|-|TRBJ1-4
TGCAGCGTTCCTGGGCCAGGGGAAAAACTGTTTTTT
CSVPGPGEKLFF
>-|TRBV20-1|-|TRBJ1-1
TGCAGTGCTACCTTATGGCCCGAGGTTTCGCCTGAAGCTTTCTTT
CSATLWPEVSPEAFF
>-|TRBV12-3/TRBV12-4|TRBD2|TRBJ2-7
TGTGCCAGCAGTTTTAGGCGGGGGGCGACCTACGAGCAGTACTTC
CASSFRRGATYEQYF
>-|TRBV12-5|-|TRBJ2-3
TGTGCTAGTGGTTTGGGGACAGTAGGGGCAGATACGCAGTATTTT
CASGLGTVGADTQYF
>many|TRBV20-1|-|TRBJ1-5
TGCAGTGCTACAAGCGGGCAAGAAGAAAATCAGCCCCAGCATTTT
CSATSGQEENQPQHF
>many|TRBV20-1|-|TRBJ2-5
TGCAGTGCCATGGACACCCAAGAGACCCAGTACTTC
CSAMDTQETQYF
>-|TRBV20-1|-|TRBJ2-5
TGCAGTGCTAGAGATACCCTCACCGAGACCCAGTACTTC
CSARDTLTETQYF
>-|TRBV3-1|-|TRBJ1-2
TGTGCCAGCACCCCAACCCTATCTCCGATCGATAACTATGGCTACACCTTC
CASTPTLSPIDNYGYTF
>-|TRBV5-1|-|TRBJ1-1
TGCGCCAGCAGCTTGGGGGGGACAAACACTGGAGCTTTCTTT
CASSLGGTNTGAFF
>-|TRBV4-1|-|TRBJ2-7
TGCGCCAGCAGCCAAGGATTTATGATAACGGGCTCCTACAATGAGCAGTACTTC
CASSQGFMITGSYNEQYF
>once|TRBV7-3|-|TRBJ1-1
TGTGCCGGTTTGAACACTGAAGTTTTCTTT
CAGLNTEVFF
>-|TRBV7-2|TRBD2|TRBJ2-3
TGTGCCAGCAGCTTAGACCTAGCGGGGAAGAATACGCAGTATTTT
CASSLDLAGKNTQYF
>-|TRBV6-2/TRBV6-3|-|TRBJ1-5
TGTGCCAGCAGTTACGCGGGGGGCAATCAGCCCCAGCATTTT
CASSYAGGNQPQHF
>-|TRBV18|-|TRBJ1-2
TGTGCCAGCTCACCAGGGGATTTTGGCTACACCTTC
CASSPGDFGYTF
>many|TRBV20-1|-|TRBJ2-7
TGCAGTGCTAGAGGGTCCTACAATGAGCAGTACTTC
CSARGSYNEQYF
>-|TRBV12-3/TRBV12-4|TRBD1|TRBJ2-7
TGTGCCAGCACCAAGACAGGGGGCGGCGAGCAGTACTTC
CASTKTGGGEQYF
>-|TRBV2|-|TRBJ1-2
TGTGCCAGCAGTCCAGGCCTTTCTTATGGCTACACCTTC
CASSPGLSYGYTF
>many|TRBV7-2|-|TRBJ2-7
TGTGCCAGCAGCCCGGACACCTACGAGCAGTACTTC
CASSPDTYEQYF
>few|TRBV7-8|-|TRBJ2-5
TGTGCCAGCAGCCCCCTGCGGGACAAACAAGAGACCCAGTACTTC
CASSPLRDKQETQYF
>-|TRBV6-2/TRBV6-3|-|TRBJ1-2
TGTGCCAGCAGTCTGCCTACTAACAGCCATGGCTACACCTTC
CASSLPTNSHGYTF
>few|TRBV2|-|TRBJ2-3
TGTGCCAGCAGCGTCCCGGGGGACCGCACAGATACGCAGTATTTT
CASSVPGDRTDTQYF
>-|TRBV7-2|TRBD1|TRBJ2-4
TGTGCCAGCAGGGGGGGACAGGGGTCAAACATTCAGTACTTC
CASRGGQGSNIQYF
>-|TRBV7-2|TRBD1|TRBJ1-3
TGTGCCAGCAGCTTCATAACAGGGGTTGGAAACACCATATATTTT
CASSFITGVGNTIYF